This T cell receptor (beta chain) was obtained from a study of control samples from healthy donors and cancer patients. J was trimmed by 7 bases and V by 3 bases; bases with no gene match: 7. From germline, CDR1 is SQVTM and CDR2 ANQGSEA. This CDR3 contains 13 residues. Measured with immunoSEQ multiplex PCR; TCRdb has only the in-frame clones, and not every one. The profile shows 90,000 to 110,000 clones, approximately 90% of them singletons. The material sequenced was blood. The chain employs TRBV29-1 and TRBJ2-7; 9 positions match TRBD1. This receptor was identified in a human donor in good health. The donor label of this sample is uncertain. The CDR3 DNA reads as TGCAGCGTTGATGAGGGACAGGGTTTGGAGCAGTACTTC. Translation: CSVDEGQGLEQYF.